The next 28 T cell receptor beta chains were all read from a single sample in a study of blood T cell repertoires in COVID-19. The protocol was immunoSEQ multiplex PCR, while the TCRdb copy is restricted to in-frame clones and leaves out a portion. The top ten hold around 20% of the sample, which has around 220,000 clones, 80% to 85% seen once. Sequencing used peripheral blood. The receptors here all came from a man younger than 40 with active or convalescent COVID-19.

The gene calls are TRBV19 and TRBJ1-1, with 7 bases fitting TRBD1. CDR1 and CDR2 (germline): LNHDA, SQIVND (reference sequence). The CDR3 runs to 18 residues. J gave up 0 bases and V 10 bases, and 20 bases lay outside the gene matches. Here the CDR3 reads CATPRVGTDPIMNTEAFF. In DNA form, the CDR3 reads TGTGCCACCCCAAGGGTAGGGACAGATCCGATCATGAACACTGAAGCTTTCTTT. Full variable domain (rest looked up from reference TRBV19 and TRBJ1-1): DGGITQSPKYLFRKEGQNVTLSCEQNLNHDAMYWYRQDPGQGLRLIYYSQIVNDFQKGDIAEGYSVSREKKESFPLTVTSAQKNPTAFYLCATPRVGTDPIMNTEAFFGQGTRLTVV.

This clone was observed once. The chain joins TRBV20-1 to TRBJ2-1, with no clear D. Trimming took off 3 bases at V and 6 bases at J, with 3 bases between the two ends. This CDR3 contains 10 residues. The germline V gene encodes CDR1 DFQATT and CDR2 SNEGSKA (reference sequence). The CDR3 nucleotides are TGCAGTGCTAGTCTCAATGAGCAGTTCTTC. It specifies CSASLNEQFF.

This clone appeared a single time. The chain links TRBV6-1 to TRBJ2-1; D is unclear. The CDR3 length is 15 residues. V was shortened by 0 bases and J by 2 bases, with 8 bases between the two germline ends. Germline CDR1 reads MNHNS; CDR2 reads SASEGT. This CDR3 is CASSEARRAYNEQFF. In DNA form, the CDR3 reads TGTGCCAGCAGTGAAGCGAGGCGAGCCTACAATGAGCAGTTCTTC.

The J gene is TRBJ1-3, the V gene TRBV6-5, with D possibly TRBD1 on 5 matching bases. This CDR3 is 15 amino acids long. In germline, CDR1 is MNHEY, CDR2 SVGAGI. V was trimmed by 1 base and J by 1 base, leaving 8 bases between them. CDR3: CASSYFGGSGNTIYF. The CDR3 DNA follows: TGTGCCAGCAGTTACTTCGGGGGTTCTGGAAACACCATATATTTT.

The chain employs TRBV7-9 and TRBJ2-7, with 7 bases that match TRBD2. Per the germline V gene, CDR1 is SEHNR and CDR2 is FQNEAQ (reference sequence). This CDR3 has 14 residues. V shed 8 bases and J 0 bases; nucleotides not matched to a gene: 7. This CDR3 is CASVVAGSSYEQYF. As DNA, the CDR3 is TGTGCCAGCGTCGTAGCGGGTAGCTCCTACGAGCAGTACTTC. The full variable domain, with the rest looked up from reference TRBV7-9 and TRBJ2-7, is DTGVSQNPRHKITKRGQNVTFRCDPISEHNRLYWYRQTLGQGPEFLTYFQNEAQLEKSRLLSDRFSAERPKGSFSTLEIQRTEQGDSAMYLCASVVAGSSYEQYFGPGTRLTVT.

The chain recombines TRBV30 with TRBJ1-5; the match to TRBD1 covers 9 bases. The junction had 3 bases not matched to a gene; V was cut back by 5 bases and J by 4 bases. CDR1 and CDR2 from the germline V gene are GTSNPN and SVGIG (reference sequence). CDR3 size: 13 residues. CDR3 nucleotides: TGTGCCTGGGGACAGGGGAAGAATCAGCCCCAGCATTTT. Its protein is CAWGQGKNQPQHF.

The chain joins TRBV6-5 to TRBJ1-2; 7 bases fit TRBD1. The CDR3 is made up of 14 amino acids. Germline lookup yields CDR1 MNHEY and CDR2 SVGAGI. The ends lost 7 bases at V and 4 bases at J; junction bases unmatched: 9. The CDR3 coding sequence is TGTGCCAGCACCGAGACAGGGATGGCCTATGGCTACACCTTC. Amino acids: CASTETGMAYGYTF.

V is TRBV30 and J is TRBJ1-5; D not certain. The germline V gene has CDR1 GTSNPN and CDR2 SVGIG (reference sequence). The CDR3 has 14 residues. Trimming took 5 bases from V and 0 from J, leaving 11 bases between them. The CDR3 bases are TGTGCCTGGTGTACAGCTTGTAGCAATCAGCCCCAGCATTTT. It specifies CAWCTACSNQPQHF.

This sequence joins TRBV13 and TRBJ1-1; D is unclear. V lost 6 bases and J lost 3, with 20 bases in between. The CDR3 has 16 residues. Germline lookup yields CDR1 PRHDT and CDR2 FYEKMQ (reference sequence). The CDR3 bases are TGTGCCAGCAGATTAAGGTGGGGAGACCGAGACACTGAAGCTTTCTTT. Protein sequence: CASRLRWGDRDTEAFF. Complete variable domain (other parts from reference TRBV13 and TRBJ1-1): AAGVIQSPRHLIKEKRETATLKCYPIPRHDTVYWYQQGPGQDPQFLISFYEKMQSDKGSIPDRFSAQQFSDYHSELNMSSLELGDSALYFCASRLRWGDRDTEAFFGQGTRLTVV.

The chain is built from TRBV9 and TRBJ2-7; 8 nucleotides line up with TRBD2. J was trimmed by 3 bases and V by 6 bases; bases with no gene match: 11. The CDR3 covers 15 residues. Germline-derived CDR1 and CDR2 are SGDLS and YYNGEE. The CDR3 DNA sequence: TGTGCCAGCACCCGAGGGGGGAGCGGGAGCTACGAGCAGTACTTC. Its translation: CASTRGGSGSYEQYF. The full variable domain, its missing parts supplied by reference TRBV9 and TRBJ2-7, is DSGVTQTPKHLITATGQRVTLRCSPRSGDLSVYWYQQSLDQGLQFLIQYYNGEERAKGNILERFSAQQFPDLHSELNLSSLELGDSALYFCASTRGGSGSYEQYFGPGTRLTVT.

This chain joins TRBV19 and TRBJ2-2, with D perhaps TRBD1 (5 bases). The CDR3 covers 15 residues. The V gene's germline CDR1 is LNHDA and CDR2 SQIVND (reference sequence). Trimming removed 6 bases at V and 7 bases at J, with 18 bases between. CDR3 protein: CASSPDTGLVGELFF. CDR3 sequence (DNA): TGTGCCAGTAGCCCGGACACCGGGTTGGTCGGGGAGCTGTTTTTT.

The chain is built from TRBV6-1 and TRBJ1-2; D gene uncertain. V gave up 1 base and J gave up 4 bases, with 7 bases separating them. The CDR3 sequence is 13 residues long. The germline V gene has CDR1 MNHNS and CDR2 SASEGT. The CDR3 region has the DNA TGTGCCAGCAGTGAAGGGGCAGGCTATGGCTACACCTTC. It is translated as CASSEGAGYGYTF.

The chain joins TRBV28 to TRBJ2-3, with D perhaps TRBD1 (6 bases). V shed 5 bases and J shed 2 bases, with 14 bases lying between them. The CDR3 consists of 15 residues. Per the germline V gene, CDR1 is MDHEN and CDR2 is SYDVKM. CDR3 nucleotides: TGTGCCAGCAGTATCGCCAGGGGCGACACAGATACGCAGTATTTT. Its translation: CASSIARGDTDTQYF.

The chain uses TRBV5-1 and TRBJ2-1, with 9 positions matching TRBD2. The CDR3 loop spans 15 amino acids. With 5 bases clipped from V and 7 bases from J, the junction kept 10 bases outside the gene matches. Germline lookup yields CDR1 SGHRS and CDR2 YFSETQ. CDR3 in amino acids: CASRFSGGPGNEQFF. Here the CDR3 DNA reads TGCGCCAGCAGGTTTAGCGGGGGACCTGGGAATGAGCAGTTCTTC.

The chain employs TRBV7-9 and TRBJ1-5; TRBD1 aligns across 8 bases. Unmatched junction bases numbered 5, after V lost 5 bases and J lost 2 bases. The CDR3 spans 15 residues. Per the germline V gene, CDR1 is SEHNR and CDR2 is FQNEAQ (reference sequence). The CDR3 protein is CASSPGGQGNQPQHF. The CDR3 bases are TGTGCCAGCAGCCCGGGGGGACAGGGCAATCAGCCCCAGCATTTT.

The chain is built from TRBV5-6 and TRBJ1-3; perhaps TRBD1 as D (6 bases). CDR1 is SGHDT, CDR2 YYEEEE, per germline. This CDR3 is 18 amino acids long. The germline V and J ends were trimmed by 0 bases and 0 bases, with 16 bases remaining between them. CDR3 amino acids: CASSLVARGGYSGNTIYF. The CDR3 coding sequence is TGTGCCAGCAGCTTGGTGGCCCGGGGGGGCTACTCTGGAAACACCATATATTTT.

V gene TRBV5-4 combines with J gene TRBJ2-5; perhaps TRBD2 as D (5 bases). Germline V gives CDR1 SGHNT, CDR2 YYREEE (reference sequence). V lost 4 bases and J lost 2, with 18 bases in between. The length of the CDR3 is 16 residues. The CDR3 region is CASSPGSLPGQETQYF. The DNA of the CDR3 is TGTGCCAGCAGCCCGGGATCTCTACCGGGGCAAGAGACCCAGTACTTC. The complete variable domain, with remaining parts taken from reference TRBV5-4 and TRBJ2-5, reads ETGVTQSPTHLIKTRGQQVTLRCSSQSGHNTVSWYQQALGQGPQFIFQYYREEENGRGNFPPRFSGLQFPNYSSELNVNALELDDSALYLCASSPGSLPGQETQYFGPGTRLLVL.

The chain uses TRBV6-5 and TRBJ2-1, with 9 bases identical to TRBD2. CDR3 length equals 14 residues. In germline, CDR1 is MNHEY, CDR2 SVGAGI. V shed 3 bases, J shed 6 bases, and the junction held 3 bases outside the gene matches. CDR3 coding DNA: TGTGCCAGCAGTTATGGGACTAGCCCCAATGAGCAGTTCTTC. Protein product: CASSYGTSPNEQFF.

This chain's CDR3 is CASSFTGFETQYF. Written as DNA, the CDR3 is TGTGCCAGCAGTTTTACGGGGTTTGAGACCCAGTACTTC. This sequence joins TRBV28 and TRBJ2-5; a possible D gene is TRBD2 (5 bases). The V and J ends lost 3 bases and 5 bases respectively, with 10 bases between them. Germline assignment: CDR1 MDHEN and CDR2 SYDVKM. This CDR3 spans 13 amino acids.

Comments on this clone: Other DNA sequences within the sample encode an identical CDR3. The CDR3 protein is CASSQVAGRETQYF. The CDR3 nucleotides read TGTGCCAGCAGCCAGGTAGCGGGGAGGGAGACCCAGTACTTC. The rearrangement joins TRBV7-2 to TRBJ2-5, with 8 bases that match TRBD2. Germline assignment: CDR1 SGHTA and CDR2 FQGNSA. The CDR3 runs 14 residues. J gave up 5 bases and V 5 bases, and 7 bases lay outside the gene matches. Full variable domain (remainder filled in from reference TRBV7-2 and TRBJ2-5): GAGVSQSPSNKVTEKGKDVELRCDPISGHTALYWYRQSLGQGLEFLIYFQGNSAPDKSGLPSDRFSAERTGGSVSTLTIQRTQQEDSAVYLCASSQVAGRETQYFGPGTRLLVL.

This rearrangement joins TRBV19 to TRBJ1-2; D is undetermined. Germline lookup yields CDR1 LNHDA and CDR2 SQIVND (reference sequence). V lost 6 bases and J 3 bases, leaving 20 bases between the germline ends. This CDR3 contains 16 residues. The CDR3 region is CASSPRKRSGDYGYTF. CDR3 sequence (DNA): TGTGCCAGTAGCCCGAGGAAGAGGAGTGGAGACTATGGCTACACCTTC. The whole variable domain, remainder taken from reference TRBV19 and TRBJ1-2, is DGGITQSPKYLFRKEGQNVTLSCEQNLNHDAMYWYRQDPGQGLRLIYYSQIVNDFQKGDIAEGYSVSREKKESFPLTVTSAQKNPTAFYLCASSPRKRSGDYGYTFGSGTRLTVV.

V and J are TRBV7-2 and TRBJ1-2; D is uncertain. The CDR3 totals 15 residues. Trimming shortened V by 1 base and J by 0 bases, and 9 bases separated the two germline ends. In germline, CDR1 is SGHTA, CDR2 FQGNSA. The CDR3 DNA follows: TGTGCCAGCAGCTTAGGAGGGCCCGCTAACTATGGCTACACCTTC. This gives the protein CASSLGGPANYGYTF.

This clone was picked up a small number of times. The chain joins TRBV7-3 to TRBJ2-2; perhaps TRBD2 as D (5 bases). There are 13 residues in the CDR3. Per the germline V gene, CDR1 is SGHTA and CDR2 is FQGTGA. Trimming pared 2 bases from V and 5 bases from J, leaving 6 bases between. CDR3 sequence: CASSLGGTGELFF. The CDR3 DNA follows: TGTGCCAGCAGCTTAGGAGGAACCGGGGAGCTGTTTTTT.

This sequence joins TRBV7-9 and TRBJ1-2, with 8 positions matching TRBD1. Trimming cost V 6 bases and J 5 bases; bases outside gene matches: 5. CDR1 and CDR2 from the germline V gene are SEHNR and FQNEAQ (reference sequence). The CDR3 runs 13 residues. CDR3 amino acids: CASRSTGGYGYTF. CDR3 DNA sequence: TGTGCCAGCAGGTCAACAGGGGGATATGGCTACACCTTC. Combining the CDR3 with reference TRBV7-9 and TRBJ1-2 gives the whole variable domain DTGVSQNPRHKITKRGQNVTFRCDPISEHNRLYWYRQTLGQGPEFLTYFQNEAQLEKSRLLSDRFSAERPKGSFSTLEIQRTEQGDSAMYLCASRSTGGYGYTFGSGTRLTVV.

The genes are TRBV4-2 and TRBJ2-2, with 8 bases matching TRBD1. Germline CDR1 LGHNA, CDR2 YNFKEQ. This CDR3 has 15 residues. After removal of 0 bases from V and 6 bases from J, the junction contained 3 bases not matched to a gene. The CDR3, as DNA: TGTGCCAGCAGCCAAGAGGACAGGGAGGCCGGGGAGCTGTTTTTT. Amino acid sequence: CASSQEDREAGELFF.

The chain has TRBV27 and TRBJ2-5, with 11 nucleotides matching TRBD2. Losses at the gene ends were 4 bases for V and 2 bases for J; bases not matched to a gene: 15. The germline V gene has CDR1 MNHEY and CDR2 SMNVEV (reference sequence). The CDR3 runs to 19 residues. As DNA, the CDR3 is TGTGCCAGCAGTTCCCGCCCACCTATAGCGGGAGGGCGGCAAGAGACCCAGTACTTC. Encoded protein: CASSSRPPIAGGRQETQYF.

The V gene is TRBV6-1, the J gene TRBJ1-1, with unresolved D. Germline V gene data show CDR1 as MNHNS and CDR2 as SASEGT. This CDR3 spans 13 amino acids. The ends were cut back, 0 bases at V and 6 bases at J, with 8 bases in the middle. CDR3 bases: TGTGCCAGCAGTGAAGCTCCCCGAGCTGAAGCTTTCTTT. Its protein product is CASSEAPRAEAFF.

This clone was found many times. V is TRBV4-1 and J is TRBJ2-7, with 7 bases that match TRBD2. The CDR3 covers 15 residues. J gave up 7 bases and V 2 bases, and 11 bases lay outside the gene matches. Germline loops: CDR1 MGHRA, CDR2 YSYEKL. The chain's CDR3 is CASSQMANAGREQYF. In DNA, the CDR3 is TGCGCCAGCAGCCAAATGGCGAACGCCGGGAGGGAGCAGTACTTC.